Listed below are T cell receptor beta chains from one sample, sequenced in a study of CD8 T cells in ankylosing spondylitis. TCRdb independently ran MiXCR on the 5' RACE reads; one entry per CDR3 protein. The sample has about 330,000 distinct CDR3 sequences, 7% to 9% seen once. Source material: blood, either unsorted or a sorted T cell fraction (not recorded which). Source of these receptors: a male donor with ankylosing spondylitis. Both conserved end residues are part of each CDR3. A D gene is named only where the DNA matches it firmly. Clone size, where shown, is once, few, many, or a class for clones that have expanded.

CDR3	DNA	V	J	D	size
CASSSDGYTDTQYF	TGTGCCAGCAGCTCCGACGGATACACAGATACGCAGTATTTT	TRBV7-9	TRBJ2-3	-	many
CSAREPTGSDGYTF	TGCAGTGCTAGAGAGCCGACAGGGTCTGATGGCTACACCTTC	TRBV20-1	TRBJ1-2	TRBD1	-
CSVEDIRGTGQYF	TGCAGCGTTGAAGACATACGCGGGACCGGGCAGTACTTC	TRBV29-1	TRBJ2-7	-	many
CSARGGRSYNEQFF	TGCAGTGCTAGGGGCGGGAGGTCCTACAATGAGCAGTTCTTC	TRBV20-1	TRBJ2-1	TRBD2	few
CASSPLANNEQFF	TGTGCCAGCTCACCACTAGCGAACAATGAGCAGTTCTTC	TRBV27	TRBJ2-1	TRBD2	many
CASSLSGLQGAFF	TGTGCCAGCAGTTTATCAGGTTTACAGGGAGCTTTCTTT	TRBV27	TRBJ1-1	-	many
CAWSVLGPSDPYEQYF	TGTGCCTGGAGTGTACTGGGGCCCTCTGATCCCTACGAGCAGTACTTC	TRBV30	TRBJ2-7	-	few
CASSPRTGHYEQYF	TGTGCCAGCAGCCCCCGGACAGGGCACTACGAGCAGTACTTC	TRBV9	TRBJ2-7	TRBD1	once
CASGLDRGLYNEQFF	TGTGCTAGTGGTTTGGACAGGGGGCTTTACAATGAGCAGTTCTTC	TRBV12-5	TRBJ2-1	TRBD1	many
CASSFARTGISDTQYF	TGTGCCAGCAGCTTCGCCCGGACAGGGATCTCAGATACGCAGTATTTT	TRBV7-9	TRBJ2-3	TRBD1	-
CASSLRPTSGRVYNEQFF	TGCGCCAGCAGCTTGCGGCCCACTAGCGGGAGGGTGTACAATGAGCAGTTCTTC	TRBV5-1	TRBJ2-1	TRBD2	few
CSVDWVGSPYEQYF	TGCAGCGTAGACTGGGTCGGGAGTCCCTACGAGCAGTACTTC	TRBV29-1	TRBJ2-7	-	-
CASSSSTLVVDHNEQFF	TGTGCCAGTAGTAGTTCCACTCTAGTCGTGGATCACAATGAGCAGTTCTTC	TRBV19	TRBJ2-1	-	once
CASSLDTYTQYF	TGTGCCAGCAGCTTAGACACATATACGCAGTATTTT	TRBV11-2	TRBJ2-3	-	few
CATNNPPSLGSYEQYF	TGTGCCACCAATAACCCACCCAGCCTAGGCTCCTACGAGCAGTACTTC	TRBV28	TRBJ2-7	-	many
CASSARLAGGPNEQFF	TGCGCCAGCAGCGCCCGACTAGCGGGAGGGCCCAATGAGCAGTTCTTC	TRBV5-1	TRBJ2-1	TRBD2	-
CASTGGSGRYNEQFF	TGTGCCAGCACGGGTGGGAGTGGGCGTTACAATGAGCAGTTCTTC	TRBV28	TRBJ2-1	-	-
CASSEEWTANQPQHF	TGTGCCAGCAGTGAAGAGTGGACAGCCAATCAGCCCCAGCATTTT	TRBV6-1	TRBJ1-5	-	-
CSGGQGKETQYF	TGCAGCGGGGGACAGGGTAAAGAGACCCAGTACTTC	TRBV29-1	TRBJ2-5	TRBD1	-
CASSQTGTGGSLRKLFF	TGTGCCAGCAGCCAAACCGGGACAGGGGGCTCCCTGCGAAAACTGTTTTTT	TRBV4-2	TRBJ1-4	TRBD1	-
CASSLGGRQAFF	TGTGCCAGCAGTCTTGGGGGGCGTCAGGCTTTCTTT	TRBV27	TRBJ1-1	-	few
CSVAGGPYEQFF	TGCAGCGTAGCGGGAGGGCCCTATGAGCAGTTCTTC	TRBV29-1	TRBJ2-1	TRBD2	few
CASSPPGTSGSHTQYF	TGCGCCAGCAGCCCCCCCGGGACTAGCGGGAGTCATACGCAGTATTTT	TRBV5-1	TRBJ2-3	TRBD2	-
CSAGTASGAYEQYF	TGCAGTGCTGGAACCGCTAGCGGGGCCTACGAGCAGTACTTC	TRBV20-1	TRBJ2-7	TRBD2	-
CASSLPTSGRAFSATEQYF	TGTGCCAGCAGTTTACCGACTAGCGGGAGGGCCTTTTCTGCGACCGAGCAGTACTTC	TRBV28	TRBJ2-7	TRBD2	-
CAVRLADTYEQYF	TGTGCCGTGCGACTAGCGGATACCTACGAGCAGTACTTC	TRBV7-9	TRBJ2-7	TRBD2	-
CASSPLRGSSYNEQFF	TGTGCCAGCAGTCCGCTACGAGGTAGCTCCTACAATGAGCAGTTCTTC	TRBV12-3/TRBV12-4	TRBJ2-1	-	few
CASSYNPGVAGEQFF	TGTGCCAGCAGTTACAATCCCGGGGTAGCAGGTGAGCAGTTCTTC	TRBV6-5	TRBJ2-1	-	-
CASSLGGGITDTQYF	TGTGCCAGCAGTTTAGGGGGCGGAATCACAGATACGCAGTATTTT	TRBV12-3/TRBV12-4	TRBJ2-3	-	-
CASSLALGSYEQYF	TGCGCCAGCAGCTTGGCCCTAGGGTCCTACGAGCAGTACTTC	TRBV5-1	TRBJ2-7	-	-
CSVATSGSFGEQFF	TGCAGCGTGGCAACTAGCGGGAGTTTCGGTGAGCAGTTCTTC	TRBV29-1	TRBJ2-1	TRBD2	many
CATDRQAFF	TGTGCCACCGACAGGCAGGCTTTCTTT	TRBV2	TRBJ1-1	-	-
CASSLAKGTGNEQFF	TGCGCCAGCAGCTTGGCTAAGGGGACGGGTAATGAGCAGTTCTTC	TRBV5-1	TRBJ2-1	-	-
CASSTLAGRSNEQFF	TGCGCCAGCAGCACACTAGCGGGACGTTCCAATGAGCAGTTCTTC	TRBV5-1	TRBJ2-1	TRBD2	-